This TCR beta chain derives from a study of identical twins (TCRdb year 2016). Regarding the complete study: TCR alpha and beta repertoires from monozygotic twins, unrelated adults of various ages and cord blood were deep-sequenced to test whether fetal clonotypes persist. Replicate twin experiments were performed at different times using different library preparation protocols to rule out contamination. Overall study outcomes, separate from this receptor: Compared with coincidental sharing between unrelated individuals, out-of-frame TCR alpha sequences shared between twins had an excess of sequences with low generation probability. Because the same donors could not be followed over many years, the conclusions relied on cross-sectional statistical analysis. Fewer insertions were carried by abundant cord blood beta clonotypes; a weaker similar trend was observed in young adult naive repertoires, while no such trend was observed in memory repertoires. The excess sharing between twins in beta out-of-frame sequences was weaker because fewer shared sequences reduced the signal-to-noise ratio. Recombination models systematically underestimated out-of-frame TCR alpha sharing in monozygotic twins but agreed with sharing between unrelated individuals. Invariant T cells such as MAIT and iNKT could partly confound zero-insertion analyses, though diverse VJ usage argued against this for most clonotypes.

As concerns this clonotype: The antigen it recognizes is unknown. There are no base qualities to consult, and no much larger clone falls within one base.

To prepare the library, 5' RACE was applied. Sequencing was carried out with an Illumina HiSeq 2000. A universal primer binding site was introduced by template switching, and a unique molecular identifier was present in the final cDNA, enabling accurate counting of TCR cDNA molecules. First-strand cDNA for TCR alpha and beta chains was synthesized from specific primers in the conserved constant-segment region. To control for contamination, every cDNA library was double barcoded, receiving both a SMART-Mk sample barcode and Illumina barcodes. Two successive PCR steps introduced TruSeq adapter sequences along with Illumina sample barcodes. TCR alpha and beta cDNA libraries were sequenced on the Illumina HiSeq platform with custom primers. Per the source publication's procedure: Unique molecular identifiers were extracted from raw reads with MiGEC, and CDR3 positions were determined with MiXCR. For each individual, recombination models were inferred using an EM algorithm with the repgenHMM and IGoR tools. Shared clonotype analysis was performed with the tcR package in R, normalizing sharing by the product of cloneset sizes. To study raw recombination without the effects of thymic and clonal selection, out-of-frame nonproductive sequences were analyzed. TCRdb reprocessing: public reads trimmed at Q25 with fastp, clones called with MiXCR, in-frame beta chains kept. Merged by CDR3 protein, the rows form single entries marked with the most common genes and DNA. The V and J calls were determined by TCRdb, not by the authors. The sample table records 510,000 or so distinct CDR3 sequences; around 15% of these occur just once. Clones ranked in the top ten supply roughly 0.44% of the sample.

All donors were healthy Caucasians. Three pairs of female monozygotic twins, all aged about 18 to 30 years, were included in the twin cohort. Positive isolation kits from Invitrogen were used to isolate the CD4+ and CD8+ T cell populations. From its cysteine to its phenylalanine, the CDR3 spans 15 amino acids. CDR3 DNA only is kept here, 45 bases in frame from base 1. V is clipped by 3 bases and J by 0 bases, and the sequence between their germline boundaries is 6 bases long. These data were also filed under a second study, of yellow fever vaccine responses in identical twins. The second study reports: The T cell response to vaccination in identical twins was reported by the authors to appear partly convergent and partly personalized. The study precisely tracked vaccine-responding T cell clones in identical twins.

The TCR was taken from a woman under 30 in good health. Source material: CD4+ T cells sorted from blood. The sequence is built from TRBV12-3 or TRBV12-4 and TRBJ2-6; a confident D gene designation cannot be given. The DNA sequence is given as TGTGCCAGCAGTTTCATGTCCTCTGGGGCCAACGTCCTGACTTTC. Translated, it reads CASSFMSSGANVLTF.